These T cell receptor beta chains were read from a single sample in a study of low-dose radiotherapy and immunotherapy resistance in tumors. TCRdb processed the reads anew with MiXCR; each CDR3 protein has one entry. In the table there are approximately 89,000 distinct CDR3 sequences, 18% of which are singletons. Material: PBMCs, obtained before treatment. These receptors were obtained from a male donor with prostate cancer. Both conserved end residues are part of each CDR3. Each record gives: V gene, J gene, CDR3 protein.

TRBV28,TRBJ1-6,CASSSRAGGRSYNSPLHF
TRBV7-2,TRBJ1-1,CASSRTYENTEAFF
TRBV21-1,TRBJ2-7,CASSKLQDHSYEQYF
TRBV3-1,TRBJ2-5,CASSQERVQREGETQYF
TRBV2,TRBJ2-1,CATARDYSSGEQFF
TRBV7-4,TRBJ2-7,CASSLGTSGGAYEQYF
TRBV12-3/TRBV12-4,TRBJ2-7,CASSLGRGGSYEQYF
TRBV18,TRBJ1-6,CASSSGVSLHF
TRBV6-6,TRBJ1-3,CASSPPPAYTIYF
TRBV29-1,TRBJ2-5,CSGDRQGGTQYF
TRBV28,TRBJ1-2,CASSTNYGYTF
TRBV11-3,TRBJ2-1,CASSFLEAGGRNEQFF
TRBV20-1,TRBJ2-3,CSARDGLAPTYF
TRBV12-3/TRBV12-4,TRBJ2-5,CASSLVSGVETQYF
TRBV9,TRBJ1-2,CASSSRPHGYTF
TRBV29-1,TRBJ1-4,CSVIGRLRGNEKLFF
TRBV2,TRBJ2-1,CASNYDSHNYNEQFF
TRBV5-5,TRBJ1-2,CASSVGQGAGYGYTF
TRBV20-1,TRBJ2-3,CSAREAGETDTQYF
TRBV7-2,TRBJ2-7,CASSLAKGFYEQYF
TRBV20-1,TRBJ1-2,CSASGTGGSQINYGYTF
TRBV18,TRBJ1-1,CASSPAGRTEAFF
TRBV5-1,TRBJ2-2,CASSFEAARTGELFF
TRBV5-1,TRBJ2-7,CASSRDKTYEQYF